Listed below are T cell receptor beta chains from one sample, sequenced in a study of response to subunit inactivated influenza vaccine. TCRdb reprocessed the RT-PCR reads via MiXCR and lists one record per CDR3 protein. The table records hundreds of thousands of distinct CDR3 sequences, about 15% of them present only once. This specimen consisted of PBMCs from blood, obtained approximately 13 days after vaccination. Source of these receptors: a man aged 50 or older who received an inactivated influenza vaccine. Both conserved end residues are part of each CDR3. A D gene is named only where the DNA matches it firmly. Clone sizes are given selectively: once, few, many, or a class where the clone is expanded.

D | size | J | V | CDR3 | DNA
- | - | TRBJ2-7 | TRBV20-1 | CSAERPGSSTYEQYF | TGCAGTGCTGAACGCCCGGGATCGAGTACCTACGAGCAGTACTTC
- | few | TRBJ2-7 | TRBV24-1 | CATSDMGARRTTYEQYF | TGTGCCACCAGTGATATGGGAGCAAGAAGAACCACTTACGAGCAGTACTTC
- | few | TRBJ2-7 | TRBV10-3 | CATGLAYEQYF | TGTGCCACGGGGCTGGCCTACGAGCAGTACTTC
TRBD2 | - | TRBJ2-1 | TRBV3-1 | CASCQAAGEWNEQFF | TGTGCCAGCTGCCAAGCAGCGGGAGAGTGGAATGAGCAGTTCTTC
TRBD2 | - | TRBJ2-7 | TRBV7-6 | CASSPEGLAAYEQYF | TGTGCCAGCAGCCCAGAGGGACTAGCGGCCTACGAGCAGTACTTC
TRBD2 | - | TRBJ2-5 | TRBV14 | CASSRGGAHQETQYF | TGTGCCAGCAGCCGCGGGGGGGCCCACCAAGAGACCCAGTACTTC
- | - | TRBJ2-5 | TRBV20-1 | CSARDPNTGLETQYF | TGCAGTGCTAGAGACCCCAACACAGGGTTGGAGACCCAGTACTTC
- | - | TRBJ1-5 | TRBV12-3/TRBV12-4 | CASSFVRDQPQHF | TGTGCCAGCAGTTTCGTCAGAGATCAGCCCCAGCATTTT
TRBD2 | few | TRBJ2-5 | TRBV7-9 | CASSLRLAEIQETQYF | TGTGCCAGCAGCTTAAGGCTAGCGGAGATCCAAGAGACCCAGTACTTC
- | - | TRBJ1-2 | TRBV28 | CASSLRGSETF | TGTGCCAGCAGTTTAAGGGGTTCGGAGACCTTC
- | few | TRBJ2-7 | TRBV16 | CASSQFVTGGSYEQYF | TGTGCCAGCAGCCAATTTGTCACAGGAGGATCCTACGAGCAGTACTTC
- | many | TRBJ2-5 | TRBV18 | CASSNRETQYF | TGTGCCAGCTCTAACCGGGAGACCCAGTACTTC